These T cell receptor beta chains were read from a single sample in a study of T cell responses to AZD1222 COVID-19 vaccine. Libraries were prepared by immunoSEQ multiplex PCR; TCRdb keeps only in-frame clonotypes and omits some of them. Here the sample spans around 130,000 clones, roughly 88% being singletons. This specimen was peripheral blood, taken on day 0 of AZD1222 vaccination. The receptors come from an adult in good health. The conserved cysteine and the conserved F or W are not part of the CDR3 here.

>13|TRBJ2-7|TRBV11-2
ASSLAPGGAYEQY
>13|TRBJ1-2|TRBV6-5
ASSYLGNSANGYT
>13|TRBJ2-2|TRBV9
ASSPRQGSTGELF
>14|TRBJ1-3|TRBV7-3
ASSLMPGQGINTIY
>10|TRBJ2-3|TRBV2
ASSVSTDTQY
>12|TRBJ1-2|TRBV18
ASSTNRGLVGYT
>11|TRBJ1-2|TRBV29-1
SVEDHAGNGYT
>15|TRBJ2-3|TRBV3-1/TRBV3-2
ASSPLGLEEGTDTQY
>10|TRBJ1-1|TRBV30
AGLQGRPEAF
>13|TRBJ2-7|TRBV19
ASSQGAGRHYEQY
>11|TRBJ1-2|TRBV4-2
ASSPNEGEGYT